This TCR beta chain was sequenced during a study of cytomegalovirus exposure and HLA in healthy donors. Background on the study: Per a later analysis, the 666 first-cohort and fewer than 150 validation repertoires shared one platform. Findings and limits, study-wide: The authors listed 150 to 200 TCR beta chains as cytomegalovirus-associated. CMV antigen specificity was confirmed in vitro for a few CMV-associated chains. Cytomegalovirus status was reportedly diagnosed by the classifier with high specificity and sensitivity.

Method: immunoSEQ multiplex PCR; TCRdb's copy keeps in-frame clones and lacks some. The data show 78,000 or so clones, with over 90% seen just once and 3.2% held by the top ten. Notes on this clone: Its antigen is unidentified.

Trimming took off 5 bases at V and 2 bases at J, with 7 bases between the two ends. Per the germline V gene, CDR1 is MDHEN and CDR2 is SYDVKM. This CDR3 is built from 12 residues. The clonotype originates from a woman between 18 and 29 years old in good health and CMV-seropositive. J is TRBJ2-7 and V is TRBV28, with D possibly matching TRBD2 (5 bases). Sequencing was carried out using PBMCs. The CDR3 DNA follows: TGTGCCAGCAGTCTCGGGACCTACGAGCAGTACTTC. Encoded protein: CASSLGTYEQYF. Together with reference TRBV28 and TRBJ2-7, the CDR3 gives the full variable domain: DVKVTQSSRYLVKRTGEKVFLECVQDMDHENMFWYRQDPGLGLRLIYFSYDVKMKEKGDIPEGYSVSREKKERFSLILESASTNQTSMYLCASSLGTYEQYFGPGTRLTVT.